The T cell receptor beta chain described here comes from a study of blood T cell repertoires in COVID-19. Across the whole study: From the United States, Italy and Spain came samples of acute and convalescent COVID-19. T cells, B-cell-depleted T cells, or PBMCs provided the cDNA or gDNA that served as material.

Original processing notes: Amplification of reference gene primers was used by the study to estimate nucleated cell counts. Here immunoSEQ multiplex PCR was the method, and the copy in TCRdb shows in-frame clones only, minus some. D and trimming come from the DNA, and the V and J calls and clone size come from that table. The sample has 200,000 to 300,000 clones; approximately 86% are singletons. This clone was counted between two and nine times. What was sequenced was peripheral blood. The clonotype was recovered from a woman between 55 and 75 years old with active or convalescent COVID-19.

The CDR3 nucleotides read TGTGCCAGCTACGGGACTAGCGGGGTTATAGAGACCCAGTACTTC. It is translated as CASYGTSGVIETQYF. The chain combines TRBV2 with TRBJ2-5; 13 bases are a match to TRBD2. V lost 8 bases to trimming and J lost 4 bases; unmatched junction nucleotides: 7. The CDR3 totals 15 residues. Germline values: CDR1 SNHLY, CDR2 FYNNEI.